What follows describes a single T cell receptor beta chain. These data come from a study of OX40 agonist ivuxolimab in advanced cancers. Trimming removed 0 bases at V and 4 bases at J, with 7 bases between. The CDR3 length is 13 residues. CDR1 is LNHDA and CDR2 is SQIVND in the germline V gene (reference sequence). Sequencing used immunoSEQ multiplex PCR; TCRdb keeps in-frame clones, though not all of them. The sample lists 20,000 to 30,000 clones; less than 90% were seen once. The specimen was CD4+ or CD8+ T cells sorted from blood, collected in a trial of the OX40 agonist ivuxolimab. The genes are TRBV19 and TRBJ2-7, with D possibly TRBD2 on 5 matching bases. This TCR derives from an adult with an advanced solid tumor such as melanoma, head and neck, liver or kidney cancer. In DNA form, the CDR3 reads TGTGCCAGTAGTATAGAAGGAGGTTACGAGCAGTACTTC. Translated: CASSIEGGYEQYF.